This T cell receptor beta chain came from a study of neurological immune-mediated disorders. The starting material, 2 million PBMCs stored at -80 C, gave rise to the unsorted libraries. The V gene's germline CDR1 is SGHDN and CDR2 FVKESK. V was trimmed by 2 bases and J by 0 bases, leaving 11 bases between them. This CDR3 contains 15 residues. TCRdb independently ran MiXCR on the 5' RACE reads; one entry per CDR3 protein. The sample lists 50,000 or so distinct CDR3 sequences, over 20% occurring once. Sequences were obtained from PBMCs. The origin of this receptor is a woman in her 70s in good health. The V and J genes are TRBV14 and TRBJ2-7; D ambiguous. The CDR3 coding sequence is TGTGCCAGCAGCCAAAGTGGCGGTTACTCCTACGAGCAGTACTTC. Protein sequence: CASSQSGGYSYEQYF. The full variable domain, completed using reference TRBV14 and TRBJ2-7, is EAGVTQFPSHSVIEKGQTVTLRCDPISGHDNLYWYRRVMGKEIKFLLHFVKESKQDESGMPNNRFLAERTGGTYSTLKVQPAELEDSGVYFCASSQSGGYSYEQYFGPGTRLTVT.